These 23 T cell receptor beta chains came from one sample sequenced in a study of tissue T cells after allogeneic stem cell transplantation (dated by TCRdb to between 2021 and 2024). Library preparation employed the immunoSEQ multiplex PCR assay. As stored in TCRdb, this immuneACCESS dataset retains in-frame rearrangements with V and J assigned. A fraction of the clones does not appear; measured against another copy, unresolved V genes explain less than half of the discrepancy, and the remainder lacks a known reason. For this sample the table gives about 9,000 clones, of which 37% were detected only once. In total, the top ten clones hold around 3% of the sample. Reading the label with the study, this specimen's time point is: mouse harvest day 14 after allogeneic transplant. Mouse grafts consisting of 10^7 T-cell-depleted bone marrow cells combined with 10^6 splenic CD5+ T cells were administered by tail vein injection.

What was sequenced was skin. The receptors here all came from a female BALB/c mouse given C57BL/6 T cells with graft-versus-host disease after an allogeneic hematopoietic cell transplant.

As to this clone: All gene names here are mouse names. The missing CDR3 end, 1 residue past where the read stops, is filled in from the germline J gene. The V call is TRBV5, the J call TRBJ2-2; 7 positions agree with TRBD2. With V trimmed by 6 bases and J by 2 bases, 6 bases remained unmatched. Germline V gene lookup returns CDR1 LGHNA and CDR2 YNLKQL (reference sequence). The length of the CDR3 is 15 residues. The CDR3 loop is CASRRDWANTGQLYF. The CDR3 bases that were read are TGTGCCAGCAGACGCGACTGGGCCAACACCGGGCAGCTCTAC.

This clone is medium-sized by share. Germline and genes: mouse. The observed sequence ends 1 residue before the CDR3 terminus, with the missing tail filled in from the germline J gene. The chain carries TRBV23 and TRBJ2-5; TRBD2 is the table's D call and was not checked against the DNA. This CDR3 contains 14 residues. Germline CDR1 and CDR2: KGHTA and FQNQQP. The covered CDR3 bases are TGCTCCAGCAGTGACTGGGGTAACCAAGACACCCAGTAC. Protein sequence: CSSSDWGNQDTQY. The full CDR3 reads CSSSDWGNQDTQYF.

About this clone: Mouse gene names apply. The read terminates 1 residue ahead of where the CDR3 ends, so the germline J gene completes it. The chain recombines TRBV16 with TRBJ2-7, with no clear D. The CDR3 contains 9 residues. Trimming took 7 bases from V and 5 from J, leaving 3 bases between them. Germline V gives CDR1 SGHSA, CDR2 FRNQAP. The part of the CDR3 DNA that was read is TGTGCAAGCACGCATGAACAGTAC. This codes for CASTHEQY. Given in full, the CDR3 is CASTHEQYF.

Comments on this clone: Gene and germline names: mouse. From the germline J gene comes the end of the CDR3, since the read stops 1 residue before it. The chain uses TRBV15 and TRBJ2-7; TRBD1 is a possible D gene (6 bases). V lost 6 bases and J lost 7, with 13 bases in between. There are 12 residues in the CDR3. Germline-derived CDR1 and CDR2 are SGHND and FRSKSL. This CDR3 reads CASSLGGGEQYF. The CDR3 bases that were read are TGTGCCAGCAGCCTCGGAGGGGGAGAACAGTAC.

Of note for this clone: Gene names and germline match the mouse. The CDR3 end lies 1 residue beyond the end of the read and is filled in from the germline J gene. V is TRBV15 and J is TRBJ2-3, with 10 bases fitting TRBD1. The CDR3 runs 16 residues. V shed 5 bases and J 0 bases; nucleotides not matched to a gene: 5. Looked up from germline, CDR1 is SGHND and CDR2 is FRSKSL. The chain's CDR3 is CASSPGTGASAETLYF. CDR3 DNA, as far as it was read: TGTGCCAGCAGTCCCGGGACAGGGGCTAGTGCAGAAACGCTGTAT.

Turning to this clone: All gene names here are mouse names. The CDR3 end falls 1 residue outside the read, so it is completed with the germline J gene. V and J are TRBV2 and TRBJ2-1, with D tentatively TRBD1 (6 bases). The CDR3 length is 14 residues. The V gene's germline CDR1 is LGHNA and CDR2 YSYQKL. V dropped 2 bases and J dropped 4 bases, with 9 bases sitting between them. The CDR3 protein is CASSQSGVYAEQFF. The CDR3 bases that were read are TGTGCCAGCAGCCAATCAGGGGTTTATGCTGAGCAGTTC.

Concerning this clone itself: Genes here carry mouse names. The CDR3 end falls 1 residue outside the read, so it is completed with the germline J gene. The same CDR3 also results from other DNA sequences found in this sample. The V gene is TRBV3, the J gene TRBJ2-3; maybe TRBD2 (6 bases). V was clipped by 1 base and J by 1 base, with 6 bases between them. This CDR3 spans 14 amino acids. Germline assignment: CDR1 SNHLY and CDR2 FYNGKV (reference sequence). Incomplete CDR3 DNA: TGTGCCAGCAGCTTAGGGGGGGGTGCAGAAACGCTGTAT. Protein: CASSLGGGAETLY. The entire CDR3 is CASSLGGGAETLYF.

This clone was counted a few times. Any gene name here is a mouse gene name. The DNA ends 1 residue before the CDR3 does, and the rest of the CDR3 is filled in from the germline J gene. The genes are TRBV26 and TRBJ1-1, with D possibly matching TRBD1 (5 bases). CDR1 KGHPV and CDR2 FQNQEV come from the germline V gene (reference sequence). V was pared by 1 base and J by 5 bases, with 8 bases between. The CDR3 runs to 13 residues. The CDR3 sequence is CASSLWGGTEVFF. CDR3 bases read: TGTGCCAGCAGTCTGTGGGGGGGGACAGAAGTCTTC.

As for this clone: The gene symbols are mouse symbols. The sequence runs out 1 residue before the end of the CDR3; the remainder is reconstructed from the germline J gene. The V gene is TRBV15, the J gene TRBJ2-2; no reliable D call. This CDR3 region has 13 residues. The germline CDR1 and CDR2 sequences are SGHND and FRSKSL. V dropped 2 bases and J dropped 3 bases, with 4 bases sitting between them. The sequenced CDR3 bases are TGTGCCAGCAGTTTAACAGACACCGGGCAGCTCTAC. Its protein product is CASSLTDTGQLY. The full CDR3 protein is CASSLTDTGQLYF.

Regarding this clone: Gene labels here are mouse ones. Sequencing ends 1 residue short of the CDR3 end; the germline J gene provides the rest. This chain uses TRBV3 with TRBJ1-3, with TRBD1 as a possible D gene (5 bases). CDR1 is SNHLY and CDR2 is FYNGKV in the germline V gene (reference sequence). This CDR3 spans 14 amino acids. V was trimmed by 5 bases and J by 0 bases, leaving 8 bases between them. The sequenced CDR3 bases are TGTGCCAGCAGCCGGACATCTTCTGGAAATACGCTCTAT. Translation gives CASSRTSSGNTLY. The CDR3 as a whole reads CASSRTSSGNTLYF.

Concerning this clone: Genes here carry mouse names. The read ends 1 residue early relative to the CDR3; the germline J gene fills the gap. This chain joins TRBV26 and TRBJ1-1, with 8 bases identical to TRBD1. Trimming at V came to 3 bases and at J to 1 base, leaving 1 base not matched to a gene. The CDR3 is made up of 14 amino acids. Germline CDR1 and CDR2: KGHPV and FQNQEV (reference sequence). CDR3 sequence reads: CASSLGTGNTEVFF. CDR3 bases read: TGTGCCAGCAGTCTTGGGACAGGGAACACAGAAGTCTTC.

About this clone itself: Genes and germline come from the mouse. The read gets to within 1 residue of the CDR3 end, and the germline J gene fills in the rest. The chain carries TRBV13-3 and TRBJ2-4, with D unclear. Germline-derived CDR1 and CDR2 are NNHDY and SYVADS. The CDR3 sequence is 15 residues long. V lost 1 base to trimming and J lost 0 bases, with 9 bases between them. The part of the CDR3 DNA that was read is TGTGCCAGCAGTGATAACCGGCCTAGTCAAAACACCTTGTAC. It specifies CASSDNRPSQNTLY. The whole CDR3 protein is CASSDNRPSQNTLYF.

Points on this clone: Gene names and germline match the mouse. The CDR3 sequence: CASSQGGGVTEVFF. The sequenced part of the CDR3 DNA is TGTGCCAGCAGCCAAGGCGGGGGCGTCACAGAAGTCTTC. This rearrangement joins TRBV5 to TRBJ1-1; D is possibly TRBD1 (6 bases). The read ends 1 residue before the CDR3 terminus; that terminus is restored from the germline J gene. The ends were cut back, 1 base at V and 4 bases at J, with 10 bases in the middle. Germline V CDR1 and CDR2: LGHNA, YNLKQL (reference sequence). This CDR3 is built from 14 residues.

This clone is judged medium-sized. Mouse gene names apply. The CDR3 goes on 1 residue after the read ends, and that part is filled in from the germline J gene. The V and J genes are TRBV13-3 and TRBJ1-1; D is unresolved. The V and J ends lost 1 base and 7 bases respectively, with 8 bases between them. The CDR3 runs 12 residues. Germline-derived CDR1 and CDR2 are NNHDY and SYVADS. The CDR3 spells CASSDPRLEVFF. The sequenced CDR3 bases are TGTGCCAGCAGTGATCCCAGGTTAGAAGTCTTC.

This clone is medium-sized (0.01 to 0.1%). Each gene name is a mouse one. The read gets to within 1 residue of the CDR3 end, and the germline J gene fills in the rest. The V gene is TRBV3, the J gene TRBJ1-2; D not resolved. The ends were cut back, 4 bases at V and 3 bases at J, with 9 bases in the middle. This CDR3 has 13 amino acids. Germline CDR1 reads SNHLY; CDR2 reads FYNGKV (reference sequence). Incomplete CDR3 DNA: TGTGCCAGCAGCTCGATGGACCACTCCGACTACACC. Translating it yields CASSSMDHSDYT. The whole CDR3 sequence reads CASSSMDHSDYTF.

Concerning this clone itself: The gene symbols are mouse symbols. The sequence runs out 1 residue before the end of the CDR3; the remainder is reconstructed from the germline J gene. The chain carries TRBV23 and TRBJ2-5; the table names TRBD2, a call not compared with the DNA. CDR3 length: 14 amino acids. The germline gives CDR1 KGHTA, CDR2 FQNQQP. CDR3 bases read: TGCTCCAGCAGCGGGACTGGGGGGAAAGACACCCAGTAC. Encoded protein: CSSSGTGGKDTQY. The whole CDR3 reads CSSSGTGGKDTQYF.

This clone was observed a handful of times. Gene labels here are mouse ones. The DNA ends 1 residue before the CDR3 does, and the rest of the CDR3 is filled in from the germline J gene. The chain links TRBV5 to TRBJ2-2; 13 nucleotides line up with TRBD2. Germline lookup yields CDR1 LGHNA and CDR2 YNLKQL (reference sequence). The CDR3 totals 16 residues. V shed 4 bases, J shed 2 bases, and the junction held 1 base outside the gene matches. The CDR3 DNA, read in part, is TGTGCCAGCAGCCCGGGACTGGGGGGGAACACCGGGCAGCTCTAC. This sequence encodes CASSPGLGGNTGQLY. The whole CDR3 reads CASSPGLGGNTGQLYF.

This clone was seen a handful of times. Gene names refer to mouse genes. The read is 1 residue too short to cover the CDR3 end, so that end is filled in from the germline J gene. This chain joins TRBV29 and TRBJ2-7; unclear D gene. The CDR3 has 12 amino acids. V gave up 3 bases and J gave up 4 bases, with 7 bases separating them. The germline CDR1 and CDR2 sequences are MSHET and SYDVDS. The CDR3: CASSFYKYEQYF. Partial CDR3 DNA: TGTGCTAGCAGTTTTTACAAATATGAACAGTAC.

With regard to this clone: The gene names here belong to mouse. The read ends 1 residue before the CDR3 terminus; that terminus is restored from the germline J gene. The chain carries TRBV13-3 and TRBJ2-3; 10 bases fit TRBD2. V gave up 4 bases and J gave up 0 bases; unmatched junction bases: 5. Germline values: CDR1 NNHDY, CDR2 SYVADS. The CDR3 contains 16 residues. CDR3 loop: CASSITGGDSAETLYF. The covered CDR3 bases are TGTGCCAGCAGTATCACTGGGGGGGATAGTGCAGAAACGCTGTAT.

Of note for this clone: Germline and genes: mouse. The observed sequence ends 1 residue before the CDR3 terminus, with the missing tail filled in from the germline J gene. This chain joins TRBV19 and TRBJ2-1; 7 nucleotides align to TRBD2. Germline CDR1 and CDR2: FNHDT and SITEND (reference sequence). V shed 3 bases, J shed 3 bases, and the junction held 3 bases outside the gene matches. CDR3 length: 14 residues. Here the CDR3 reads CASSTLGLYAEQFF. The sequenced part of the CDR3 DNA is TGTGCCAGCAGTACACTGGGGCTCTATGCTGAGCAGTTC.

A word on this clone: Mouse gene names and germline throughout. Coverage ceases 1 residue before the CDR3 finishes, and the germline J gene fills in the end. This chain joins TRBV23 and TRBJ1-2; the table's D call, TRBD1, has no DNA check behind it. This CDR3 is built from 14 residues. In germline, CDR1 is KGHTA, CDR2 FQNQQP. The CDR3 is CSSSHTGGDSDYTF. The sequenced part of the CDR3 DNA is TGCTCCAGCAGCCATACAGGGGGCGACTCCGACTACACC.

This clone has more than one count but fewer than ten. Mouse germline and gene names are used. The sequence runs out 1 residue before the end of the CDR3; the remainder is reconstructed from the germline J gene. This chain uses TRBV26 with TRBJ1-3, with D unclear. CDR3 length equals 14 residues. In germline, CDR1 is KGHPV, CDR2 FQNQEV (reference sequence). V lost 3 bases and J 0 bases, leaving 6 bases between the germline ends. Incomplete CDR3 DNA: TGTGCCAGCAGTCTAGGAGCTTCTGGAAATACGCTCTAT. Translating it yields CASSLGASGNTLY. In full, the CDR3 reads CASSLGASGNTLYF. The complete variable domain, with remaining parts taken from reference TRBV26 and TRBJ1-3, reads NSKVIQTPRYLVKGQGQKAKMRCIPEKGHPVVFWYQQNKNNEFKFLINFQNQEVLQQIDMTEKRFSAECPSNSPCSLEIQSSEAGDSALYLCASSLGASGNTLYFGEGSRLIVV.

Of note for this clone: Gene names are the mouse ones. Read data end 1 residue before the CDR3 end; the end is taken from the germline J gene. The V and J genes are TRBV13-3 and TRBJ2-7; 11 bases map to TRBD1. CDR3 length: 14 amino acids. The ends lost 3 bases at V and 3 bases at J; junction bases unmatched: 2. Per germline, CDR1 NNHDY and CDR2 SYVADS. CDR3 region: CASSGGQGGYEQYF. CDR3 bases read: TGTGCCAGCAGTGGGGGACAGGGGGGCTATGAACAGTAC.